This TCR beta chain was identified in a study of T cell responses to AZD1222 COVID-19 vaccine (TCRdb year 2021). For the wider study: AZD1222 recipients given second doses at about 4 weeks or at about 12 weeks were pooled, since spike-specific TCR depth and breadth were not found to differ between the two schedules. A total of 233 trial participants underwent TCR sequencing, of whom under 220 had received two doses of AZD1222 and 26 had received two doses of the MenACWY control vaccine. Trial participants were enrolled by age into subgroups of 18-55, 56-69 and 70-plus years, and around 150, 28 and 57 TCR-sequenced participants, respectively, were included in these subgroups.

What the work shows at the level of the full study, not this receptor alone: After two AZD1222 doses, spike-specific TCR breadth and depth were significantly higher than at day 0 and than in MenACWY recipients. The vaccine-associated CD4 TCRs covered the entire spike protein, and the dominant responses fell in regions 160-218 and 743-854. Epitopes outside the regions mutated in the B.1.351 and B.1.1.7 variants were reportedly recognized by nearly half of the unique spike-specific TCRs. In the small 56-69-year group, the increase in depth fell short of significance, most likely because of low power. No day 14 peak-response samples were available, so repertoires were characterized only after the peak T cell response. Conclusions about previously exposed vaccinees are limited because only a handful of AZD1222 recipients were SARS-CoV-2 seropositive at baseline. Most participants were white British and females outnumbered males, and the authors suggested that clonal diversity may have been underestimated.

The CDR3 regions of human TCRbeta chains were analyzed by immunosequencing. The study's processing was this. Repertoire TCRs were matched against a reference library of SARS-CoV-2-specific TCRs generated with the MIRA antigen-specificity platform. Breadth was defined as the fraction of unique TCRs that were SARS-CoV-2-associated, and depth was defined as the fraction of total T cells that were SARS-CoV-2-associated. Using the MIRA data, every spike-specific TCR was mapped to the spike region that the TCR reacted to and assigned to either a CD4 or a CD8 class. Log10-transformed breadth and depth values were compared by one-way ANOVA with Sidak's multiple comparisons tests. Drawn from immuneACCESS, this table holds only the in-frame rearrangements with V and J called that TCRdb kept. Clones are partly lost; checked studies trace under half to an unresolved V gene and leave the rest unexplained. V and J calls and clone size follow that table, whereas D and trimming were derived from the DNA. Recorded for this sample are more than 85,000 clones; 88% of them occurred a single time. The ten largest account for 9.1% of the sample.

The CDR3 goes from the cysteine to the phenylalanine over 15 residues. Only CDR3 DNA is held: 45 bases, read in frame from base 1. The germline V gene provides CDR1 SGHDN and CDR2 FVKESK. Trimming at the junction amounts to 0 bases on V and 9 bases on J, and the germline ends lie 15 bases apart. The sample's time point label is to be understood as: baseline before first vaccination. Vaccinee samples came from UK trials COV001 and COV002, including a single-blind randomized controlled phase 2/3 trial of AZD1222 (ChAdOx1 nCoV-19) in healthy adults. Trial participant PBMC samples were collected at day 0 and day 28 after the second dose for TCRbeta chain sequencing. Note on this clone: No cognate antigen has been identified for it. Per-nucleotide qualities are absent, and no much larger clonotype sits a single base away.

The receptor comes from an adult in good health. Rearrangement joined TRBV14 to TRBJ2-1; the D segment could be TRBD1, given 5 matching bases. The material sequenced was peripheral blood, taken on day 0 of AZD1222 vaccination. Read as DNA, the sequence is TGTGCCAGCAGCCAAGATCGACAGTCGTTTAGTGAGCAGTTCTTC. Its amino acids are CASSQDRQSFSEQFF.